These T cell receptor beta chains were read from a single sample in a study of cytomegalovirus exposure and HLA in healthy donors. Libraries were prepared by immunoSEQ multiplex PCR; TCRdb keeps only in-frame clonotypes and omits some of them. This table has 30,000 to 40,000 clones, 85% to 95% appearing once. Material for sequencing was PBMCs. All receptors come from a woman between 18 and 29 years old in good health and CMV-seronegative. The conserved cysteine and the conserved F or W are not part of the CDR3 here. Each record gives: J gene, V gene, CDR3 protein.

TRBJ2-1	TRBV7-8	ASSKRPGTGDADEQF
TRBJ1-5	TRBV10-3	AIRGQGDGQPQH
TRBJ1-2	TRBV6-1	ASSVTQGGDYGYT
TRBJ2-2	TRBV5-6	ASSFGQGAIGTGELF
TRBJ2-7	TRBV6-5	ASSSNLAETYEQY
TRBJ2-3	TRBV29-1	SVDPGRLAGTDTQY
TRBJ2-2	TRBV7-9	ASSSTMVVAGELF
TRBJ1-5	TRBV5-6	ASSFGGAGGSNQPQH
TRBJ1-2	TRBV6-1	ASSEARLLYGYT
TRBJ2-7	TRBV10-3	AISELAGGTYEQY
TRBJ2-7	TRBV13	ASSRWDRGYEQY
TRBJ1-1	TRBV7-3	ASSLTGGREAF
TRBJ2-7	TRBV19	ASSISGLSEQY
TRBJ2-3	TRBV5-4	ASSLAAGVGTDTQY
TRBJ2-1	TRBV7-8	ASSLLRVGDEQF
TRBJ2-2	TRBV28	ASNTGGGHTGELF
TRBJ1-1	TRBV19	ASSAYYRGEEAF
TRBJ2-7	TRBV5-1	ASSVTGHKGVYEQY
TRBJ2-1	TRBV7-3	ASRPGSGRIGEQF
TRBJ1-1	TRBV28	ASSLLRQGNTEAF
TRBJ2-1	TRBV18	ASSPSGTSEQF
TRBJ2-2	TRBV4-2	ASSQDVTGTGELF
TRBJ2-7	TRBV18	ASSPFWLAGPYEQY
TRBJ2-3	TRBV7-9	ASSVLAGGPDTQY
TRBJ2-7	TRBV28	ASRRGYSYEQY
TRBJ2-3	TRBV11-2	ASSLDKGLAGWSDTQY
TRBJ1-1	TRBV11-3	ASSLGPRTEAF
TRBJ2-3	TRBV19	ASSIPLANLPDTQY
TRBJ2-3	TRBV28	ASSTPLTGRRYPLGADTQY
TRBJ2-7	TRBV4-1	ASSQDRWAGSYEQY
TRBJ2-3	TRBV7-3	ASSARTSGRAVADTQY
TRBJ2-1	TRBV7-7	ASSLAGLADSEQF
TRBJ2-7	TRBV4-2	ASSQDYGTGGYEQY